These 24 T cell receptor beta chains were sequenced from one sample in a study of shared clonotypes between healthy human individuals. TCRdb's copy holds only in-frame clones and misses some; the assay was immunoSEQ multiplex PCR. The table includes just over 2,000,000 clones, 85% to 95% detected once. The sequencing input was naive CD4+ T cells sorted from blood. This sample's subset: CD45RA+ positively selected. These receptors originate from a young man in good health.

The rearrangement joins TRBV5-8 to TRBJ2-4; D remains ambiguous. Germline V lookup: CDR1 SGHTS, CDR2 YDEGEE. This CDR3 spans 15 amino acids. V was cut by 0 bases and J by 0 bases, with 7 bases left in between. CDR3 region: CASSLDGIAKNIQYF. In DNA, the CDR3 is TGTGCCAGCAGCTTGGATGGGATAGCCAAAAACATTCAGTACTTC.

The V gene is TRBV28, the J gene TRBJ1-5; D gene ambiguous. V gave up 6 bases and J gave up 3 bases, with 12 bases separating them. The germline V gene has CDR1 MDHEN and CDR2 SYDVKM. CDR3 size: 14 residues. CDR3 DNA: TGTGCCAGCAGATCAAGACCCATCAATCAGCCCCAGCATTTT. Its protein is CASRSRPINQPQHF.

V usage is TRBV27 and J usage is TRBJ1-6; D remains ambiguous. Germline assignment: CDR1 MNHEY and CDR2 SMNVEV (reference sequence). With 0 bases removed from V and 10 bases from J, the gap between germline ends came to 16 bases. This CDR3 contains 16 residues. CDR3 nucleotides: TGTGCCAGCAGTTTATCGGGATTGGGAATGAGGTCACCCCTCCACTTT. Protein sequence: CASSLSGLGMRSPLHF.

The CDR3, as DNA: TGTGCCAGCAGCCAAGAAGTCAGCCCTACTAATTCACCCCTCCACTTT. Translated: CASSQEVSPTNSPLHF. The chain combines TRBV4-2 with TRBJ1-6; D is ambiguous. Trimming took 0 bases from V and 6 from J, leaving 12 bases between them. CDR1 LGHNA and CDR2 YNFKEQ come from the germline V gene. The CDR3 loop spans 16 amino acids.

V and J are TRBV4-1 and TRBJ1-5; D is perhaps TRBD1 (6 bases). Germline-derived CDR1 and CDR2 are MGHRA and YSYEKL. The CDR3 is made up of 17 amino acids. Trimming left V 1 base short and J 4 bases short, with 17 bases between. The CDR3 DNA sequence: TGCGCCAGCAGCCAAGGTATTGGGGGCGTATTAAATCAGCCCCAGCATTTT. Protein: CASSQGIGGVLNQPQHF.

The gene calls are TRBV18 and TRBJ1-5; tentatively, D is TRBD1 (6 bases). This CDR3 comprises 16 residues. V dropped 3 bases and J dropped 3 bases, with 15 bases sitting between them. Germline values: CDR1 KGHSH, CDR2 LQKENI. The CDR3 DNA reads TGTGCCAGCTCACCTAAGGGGGACCGATTCAATCAGCCCCAGCATTTT. Its translation is CASSPKGDRFNQPQHF.

As for this clone: This sample includes further DNA sequences coding for the same CDR3. Here the CDR3 reads CASSQVVRETQYF. CDR3 sequence (DNA): TGCGCCAGCAGCCAAGTCGTAAGAGAGACCCAGTACTTC. The chain recombines TRBV4-1 with TRBJ2-5, with D hard to call. CDR1 and CDR2 from the germline V gene are MGHRA and YSYEKL. The V end lost 1 base, the J end lost 4 bases, and 7 bases lay between the germline ends. The CDR3 covers 13 residues.

This sequence joins TRBV19 and TRBJ1-5, with 11 bases lining up with TRBD1. V dropped 5 bases and J dropped 1; count of bases not matched to a gene: 7. This CDR3 has 17 residues. CDR1 and CDR2 (germline): LNHDA, SQIVND (reference sequence). CDR3 loop: CASSFLGQGASNQPQHF. CDR3 DNA: TGTGCCAGTAGTTTCCTCGGACAGGGGGCGAGCAATCAGCCCCAGCATTTT.

The V gene is TRBV19, the J gene TRBJ1-1; possibly TRBD1 for D (5 bases). V was shortened by 7 bases and J by 6 bases, with 21 bases between the two germline ends. CDR1 is LNHDA and CDR2 is SQIVND in the germline V gene (reference sequence). The CDR3 runs 15 residues. The CDR3 nucleotides are TGTGCCAGTACCGACCCGGGGCAGGCCCAGGCTGAAGCTTTCTTT. It is translated as CASTDPGQAQAEAFF.

The rearrangement uses TRBV27 and TRBJ1-6; D call uncertain. The CDR3 is 12 residues long. V was shortened by 6 bases and J by 8 bases, with 8 bases between the two germline ends. Germline CDR1 is MNHEY and CDR2 is SMNVEV (reference sequence). CDR3 residues: CASRRTYSPLHF. DNA of the CDR3: TGTGCCAGCAGGAGAACCTATTCACCCCTCCACTTT.

The chain is built from TRBV6-6 and TRBJ1-2; 8 bases align to TRBD1. Per the germline V gene, CDR1 is MNHNY and CDR2 is SVGAGI (reference sequence). After removal of 2 bases from V and 4 bases from J, the junction contained 6 bases not matched to a gene. The CDR3 totals 15 residues. CDR3 loop: CASSYGTGSGYGYTF. In DNA, the CDR3 is TGTGCCAGCAGTTACGGGACAGGAAGTGGCTATGGCTACACCTTC.

The chain recombines TRBV11-2 with TRBJ1-1; D might be TRBD1 (6 bases). Germline V gene data show CDR1 as SGHAT and CDR2 as FQNNGV. V was shortened by 4 bases and J by 1 base, with 16 bases between the two germline ends. This CDR3 is 16 amino acids long. The CDR3 reads CASSSNVRGWNTEAFF. CDR3 nucleotide sequence: TGTGCCAGCAGCTCGAATGTCAGGGGTTGGAACACTGAAGCTTTCTTT. The variable domain in full, with the rest retrieved from reference TRBV11-2 and TRBJ1-1, is EAGVAQSPRYKIIEKRQSVAFWCNPISGHATLYWYQQILGQGPKLLIQFQNNGVVDDSQLPKDRFSAERLKGVDSTLKIQPAKLEDSAVYLCASSSNVRGWNTEAFFGQGTRLTVV.

This CDR3 reads CASSVGGGLDYGYTF. In nucleotides, the CDR3 is TGTGCCAGCAGTGTCGGGGGGGGCTTGGACTATGGCTACACCTTC. The V call is TRBV6-1, the J call TRBJ1-2; D may be TRBD1 (6 bases). V was clipped by 4 bases and J by 3 bases, with 15 bases between them. This CDR3 is 15 amino acids long. In germline, CDR1 is MNHNS, CDR2 SASEGT.

The chain carries TRBV2 and TRBJ1-1; TRBD1 aligns across 10 bases. There are 14 residues in the CDR3. Germline CDR1 is SNHLY and CDR2 is FYNNEI. J lost 4 bases, V lost 4 bases, and 3 bases had no gene match. In DNA form, the CDR3 reads TGTGCCAGCAGTGGACAGGGGGCCTTCACTGAAGCTTTCTTT. Residues: CASSGQGAFTEAFF.

The V call is TRBV10-3, the J call TRBJ2-1; 7 positions agree with TRBD2. The junction had 8 bases not matched to a gene; V was cut back by 3 bases and J by 6 bases. The germline V gene has CDR1 ENHRY and CDR2 SYGVKD. The CDR3 is 15 amino acids. The CDR3 sequence: CAISDVAGVGNEQFF. For the CDR3, the DNA is TGTGCCATCAGTGATGTGGCGGGAGTAGGCAATGAGCAGTTCTTC.

The gene calls are TRBV19 and TRBJ2-2; D is possibly TRBD2 (6 bases). Trimming took off 3 bases at V and 2 bases at J, with 13 bases between the two ends. This CDR3 is built from 16 residues. The germline V gene has CDR1 LNHDA and CDR2 SQIVND (reference sequence). The CDR3: CASSIGGWPNTGELFF. DNA for the CDR3: TGTGCCAGTAGTATTGGGGGGTGGCCCAACACCGGGGAGCTGTTTTTT.

The chain recombines TRBV4-1 with TRBJ1-3, with 8 bases that match TRBD1. The germline CDR1 and CDR2 sequences are MGHRA and YSYEKL. This CDR3 has 16 amino acids. The junction had 11 bases not matched to a gene; V was cut back by 2 bases and J by 8 bases. For the CDR3, the DNA is TGCGCCAGCAGCCAACCCCCGGCGGACAGGGTATACACCATATATTTT. This encodes CASSQPPADRVYTIYF.

The chain links TRBV5-1 to TRBJ2-7, with 11 bases lining up with TRBD1. J gave up 0 bases and V 7 bases, and 6 bases lay outside the gene matches. CDR1 SGHRS and CDR2 YFSETQ come from the germline V gene. This CDR3 has 15 residues. The CDR3 region has the DNA TGCGCCAGCGCTTGGGGGACAGGGGGCTCCTACGAGCAGTACTTC. This sequence encodes CASAWGTGGSYEQYF.

There are a few counts of this clone. The CDR3 spells CASSLGGWDYEQYF. CDR3 DNA sequence: TGTGCCAGCAGCTTAGGGGGCTGGGACTACGAGCAGTACTTC. The gene calls are TRBV5-8 and TRBJ2-7; 7 nucleotides match TRBD1. In germline, CDR1 is SGHTS, CDR2 YDEGEE. The CDR3 contains 14 residues. The ends lost 2 bases at V and 3 bases at J; junction bases unmatched: 5.

The chain employs TRBV30 and TRBJ1-1; D unresolved. CDR1 GTSNPN and CDR2 SVGIG come from the germline V gene (reference sequence). The V end was cut by 0 bases, the J end by 4 bases, with 9 bases between. The CDR3 runs to 13 residues. The CDR3 DNA reads TGTGCCTGGAGTGTCCTAGGGCGCACTGAAGCTTTCTTT. Amino acids: CAWSVLGRTEAFF.

The chain uses TRBV12-5 and TRBJ2-1; no clear D gene. Germline values: CDR1 LGHNT, CDR2 FRNRAP. CDR3 length: 12 amino acids. Trimming removed 2 bases from V and 5 bases from J, with 4 bases in between. CDR3 amino acids: CASGLLDNEQFF. Written as DNA, the CDR3 is TGTGCTAGTGGTTTGCTGGACAATGAGCAGTTCTTC.

The genes are TRBV7-9 and TRBJ2-3, with a possible D match to TRBD2 (7 bases). The germline gives CDR1 SEHNR, CDR2 FQNEAQ (reference sequence). Trimming removed 4 bases at V and 2 bases at J, with 13 bases between. This CDR3 has 15 residues. The CDR3 is CASSSPGGVTDTQYF. CDR3 coding DNA: TGTGCCAGCAGCTCCCCGGGGGGCGTCACAGATACGCAGTATTTT.

This clone was seen only once. This CDR3 is CASRREGGGYEQYF. CDR3 DNA sequence: TGTGCCAGCAGGAGGGAGGGGGGTGGATACGAGCAGTACTTC. The V and J genes are TRBV6-1 and TRBJ2-7, with D possibly matching TRBD2 (7 bases). Germline-derived CDR1 and CDR2 are MNHNS and SASEGT. The ends were cut back, 6 bases at V and 4 bases at J, with 16 bases in the middle. This CDR3 is 14 amino acids long.

J is TRBJ1-4 and V is TRBV9; 7 nucleotides match TRBD1. This CDR3 has 14 amino acids. Germline V gene data show CDR1 as SGDLS and CDR2 as YYNGEE. V lost 0 bases to trimming and J lost 4 bases; unmatched junction nucleotides: 0. CDR3 nucleotides: TGTGCCAGCAGCGTAGGACAGGGTAATGAAAAACTGTTTTTT. Encoded protein: CASSVGQGNEKLFF.